The 8 T cell receptor beta chains listed next were all sequenced from one sample in a study of vaccination and CD4 T cells after COVID-19. The Oncomine TCR Beta short-read assay sequenced DNA from cultured CD4+ T cells. TCRdb ran MiXCR on the PCR reads and lists one entry per CDR3 protein. The sample comprises approximately 21,000 distinct CDR3 sequences, about 61% of which are singletons, and 7.6% rests with the top ten. Treatment in this sample: roughly nine-day PBMC culture with coronavirus spike peptide pools or control peptides (ViraFEST assay). These TCRs' antigens remain unknown. The sequenced sample consisted of CD4+ T cells from blood, cultured in vitro. These receptors were collected from a human donor who had recovered from COVID-19.

The chain carries TRBV19 and TRBJ2-2; TRBD1 aligns across 9 bases. From germline, CDR1 is LNHDA and CDR2 SQIVND (reference sequence). V lost 7 bases to trimming and J lost 7 bases; unmatched junction nucleotides: 19. The CDR3 is 18 residues long. In DNA, the CDR3 is TGTGCCAGTACTCAAATCACGATTGGACAGGGGAAAGACGGGGAGCTGTTTTTT. Encoded protein: CASTQITIGQGKDGELFF.

The chain employs TRBV18 and TRBJ2-5; no clear D. The V and J ends lost 6 bases and 7 bases respectively, with 15 bases between them. Germline V lookup: CDR1 KGHSH, CDR2 LQKENI. There are 13 residues in the CDR3. The DNA for the CDR3 is TGTGCCAGCTCTTCGGACCCCACGGGGACCCAGTACTTC. It is translated as CASSSDPTGTQYF.

V and J are TRBV27 and TRBJ2-6; 8 nucleotides line up with TRBD1. V trimming: 2 bases; J trimming: 2 bases; junction bases outside the gene matches: 5. CDR3 length: 17 amino acids. Germline values: CDR1 MNHEY, CDR2 SMNVEV (reference sequence). This chain's CDR3 is CASSLRQGATGANVLTF. The CDR3 DNA follows: TGTGCCAGCAGTTTACGTCAGGGGGCCACTGGGGCCAACGTCCTGACTTTC.

The genes are TRBV28 and TRBJ1-1; D is ambiguous. The ends were cut back, 7 bases at V and 10 bases at J, with 16 bases in the middle. Per germline, CDR1 MDHEN and CDR2 SYDVKM. The CDR3 has 12 residues. The CDR3 reads CASNRPSRRAFF. CDR3 bases: TGTGCCAGCAACCGCCCGTCTAGAAGAGCTTTCTTT.

This clonotype was seen a few times. J is TRBJ1-1 and V is TRBV7-2; no reliable D call. The V end was cut by 4 bases, the J end by 4 bases, with 13 bases between. The V gene's germline CDR1 is SGHTA and CDR2 FQGNSA. This CDR3 region has 14 residues. CDR3 bases: TGTGCCAGCAGCTCGTCCCCACTAAGCACTGAAGCTTTCTTT. It translates to CASSSSPLSTEAFF. Looking up the rest from reference TRBV7-2 and TRBJ1-1 gives the full variable domain: GAGVSQSPSNKVTEKGKDVELRCDPISGHTALYWYRQSLGQGLEFLIYFQGNSAPDKSGLPSDRFSAERTGGSVSTLTIQRTQQEDSAVYLCASSSSPLSTEAFFGQGTRLTVV.

The CDR3 sequence is CASSFIQPVAAEAFF. Written as DNA, the CDR3 is TGTGCCAGCAGCTTTATTCAGCCGGTCGCGGCTGAAGCTTTCTTT. The chain has TRBV7-9 and TRBJ1-1; D call uncertain. V lost 3 bases and J 6 bases, leaving 17 bases between the germline ends. This CDR3 region has 15 residues. Germline CDR1 reads SEHNR; CDR2 reads FQNEAQ (reference sequence).

V gene TRBV7-2 combines with J gene TRBJ1-2; no definite D call. CDR1 SGHTA and CDR2 FQGNSA come from the germline V gene. V dropped 5 bases and J dropped 3 bases, with 13 bases sitting between them. The CDR3 loop spans 14 amino acids. CDR3: CASSALGRDYGYTF. DNA of the CDR3: TGTGCCAGCAGCGCCTTGGGCAGAGACTATGGCTACACCTTC.

The V call is TRBV6-1, the J call TRBJ1-2, with 8 bases lining up with TRBD1. This CDR3 spans 16 amino acids. Germline CDR1 MNHNS, CDR2 SASEGT. V lost 3 bases to trimming and J lost 2 bases; unmatched junction nucleotides: 8. In DNA, the CDR3 is TGTGCCAGCAGTGATGTGGGTTGGACAGGGAACTATGGCTACACCTTC. This gives the protein CASSDVGWTGNYGYTF.